This T cell receptor (beta chain) emerged from a study of blood T cell repertoires in COVID-19. Study-level information: Acute and convalescent COVID-19 samples came from the United States, Italy and Spain.

The Seattle patients, enrolled during active infection, were followed longitudinally. Methods used by the authors: Using reference gene primer amplification, nucleated cell counts were estimated. Here immunoSEQ multiplex PCR was the method, and the copy in TCRdb shows in-frame clones only, minus some. That table is the source of V, J and clone size, and D and trimming were worked out from the DNA. The table lists roughly 200,000 clones, roughly 80% of them singletons. The germline V gene has CDR1 LGHDT and CDR2 YNNKEL (reference sequence). The V gene lost 1 base and the J gene lost 2 bases, with 10 bases spanning the gap. The CDR3 has 15 residues.

The V call is TRBV3-1 (or the pseudogene TRBV3-2), the J call TRBJ2-3; tentatively, D is TRBD1 (5 bases). The clonotype originates from a woman aged 80 or over with COVID-19, enrolled during active disease. Specimen: peripheral blood. The CDR3 nucleotides are TGTGCCAGCAGCCAAGGGGGCGGTTACACAGATACGCAGTATTTT. It is translated as CASSQGGGYTDTQYF.